Listed below are T cell receptor beta chains from one sample, sequenced in a study of cytomegalovirus exposure and HLA in healthy donors. Generated by immunoSEQ multiplex PCR, the TCRdb table keeps only in-frame clones and is missing some. Altogether about 88,000 clones are present, roughly 71% being singletons, with the ten largest covering about 2.9%. What was sequenced was PBMCs. The origin of the receptors is a man in his forties or fifties in good health and CMV-seronegative. Both conserved end residues are part of each CDR3. The D gene is left open where the match is weak. Part of the rows lack a size; the others show once, few, many or a class for expanded clones.

J,V,D,size,DNA,CDR3
TRBJ2-5,TRBV7-9,TRBD1,.,TGTGCCAGCAGCTTAACCCGGACAGGGCTAAATCCAGAGACCCAGTACTTC,CASSLTRTGLNPETQYF
TRBJ1-4,TRBV29-1,.,.,TGCAGCGTTGCCCCGGGGGCAACTAATGAAAAACTGTTTTTT,CSVAPGATNEKLFF
TRBJ1-5,TRBV30,TRBD1,.,TGTGCCTGGAGAGGGACAGGGGTACGACAGCCCCAGCATTTT,CAWRGTGVRQPQHF
TRBJ2-1,TRBV7-3,TRBD2,.,TGTGCCAGCAGCTTAACCGGGACTAGCTTGCGCAATGAGCAGTTCTTC,CASSLTGTSLRNEQFF
TRBJ2-1,TRBV2,TRBD2,.,TGTGCCAGCAGAGGGCTAGCGGCTAGCTCCTACAATGAGCAGTTCTTC,CASRGLAASSYNEQFF
TRBJ2-1,TRBV19,TRBD2,few,TGTGCCAGTAGTTGGCGGTCGTCTAGCGGGAGTAATGAGCAGTTCTTC,CASSWRSSSGSNEQFF
TRBJ1-5,TRBV5-5,.,.,TGTGCCAGCAGCGTCTCCCTTAGCAATCAGCCCCAGCATTTT,CASSVSLSNQPQHF
TRBJ2-7,TRBV25-1,TRBD1,.,TGTGCCAGCAGTGCGGGACAGGGATCCTACGAGCAGTACTTC,CASSAGQGSYEQYF
TRBJ1-5,TRBV4-1,TRBD1,few,TGCGCCAGCAGCCAAGATCGTGTACAGGGGGATCTGGAGCCCCAGCATTTT,CASSQDRVQGDLEPQHF
TRBJ1-1,TRBV18,.,.,TGTGCCAGCTCTCCCGTATCGTTAGGGGACACTGAAGCTTTCTTT,CASSPVSLGDTEAFF
TRBJ1-1,TRBV28,.,.,TGTGCCACCCTGGGCACGAACACTGAAGCTTTCTTT,CATLGTNTEAFF
TRBJ2-2,TRBV4-3,TRBD1,few,TGCGCCAGCAGCCAAGATACTCGGGACAGTATGGCCGGGGAGCTGTTTTTT,CASSQDTRDSMAGELFF
TRBJ1-1,TRBV30,.,.,TGTGCCTGGACTAGAGGGTACATCACCGGTCGGGTCACTGAAGCTTTCTTT,CAWTRGYITGRVTEAFF